A selection of T cell receptor beta chains follows, all from one sample in a study of post-analysis software for immune sequencing data. TCRdb re-analysed the PCR reads in MiXCR, keeping a single row per CDR3 protein. The table has fewer than 850,000 distinct CDR3 sequences, 25% to 30% seen once; the top ten hold roughly 0.53%. Sequencing input: blood. The origin of the receptors is a girl aged 5-17 years with multiple sclerosis. Each CDR3 is given with its conserved first and last residue. D genes are given only for firm matches. Clone size appears in some rows only: once, few, many, or a class for an expanded clone.

.	TRBJ1-4	.	TRBV3-1	CASSPLPGGTNEKLFF	TGTGCCAGCAGCCCCCTTCCGGGGGGAACTAATGAAAAACTGTTTTTT
.	TRBJ1-1	.	TRBV12-3/TRBV12-4	CASSLFAGMNTEAFF	TGTGCCAGCAGTTTATTTGCGGGGATGAACACTGAAGCTTTCTTT
.	TRBJ2-6	.	TRBV13	CASSYGATGANVLTF	TGTGCCAGCAGCTATGGGGCAACTGGGGCCAACGTCCTGACTTTC
.	TRBJ2-3	.	TRBV27	CASSPPTSTDTQYF	TGTGCCAGCAGTCCCCCGACTAGCACAGATACGCAGTATTTT
.	TRBJ1-3	.	TRBV12-3/TRBV12-4	CASNWGLSSGNTIYF	TGTGCCAGCAATTGGGGACTTAGCTCTGGAAACACCATATATTTT
.	TRBJ1-1	.	TRBV3-1	CASSQGRGNTEAFF	TGTGCCAGCAGCCAAGGTCGAGGGAACACTGAAGCTTTCTTT
.	TRBJ1-1	TRBD1	TRBV27	CASSLPGTGGGTEAFF	TGTGCCAGCAGTTTACCGGGGACAGGGGGTGGTACTGAAGCTTTCTTT
.	TRBJ1-1	.	TRBV6-5	CASSPLVENTEAFF	TGTGCCAGCAGCCCCCTGGTAGAGAACACTGAAGCTTTCTTT
few	TRBJ1-1	.	TRBV5-1	CASSSLGGVIGTEAFF	TGCGCCAGCAGCTCTTTGGGGGGAGTTATAGGAACTGAAGCTTTCTTT
few	TRBJ1-2	TRBD1	TRBV24-1	CATSGDRGLGYTF	TGTGCCACCAGTGGGGACAGGGGGCTTGGCTACACCTTC
many	TRBJ2-1	.	TRBV6-2/TRBV6-3	CASRTSSNEQFF	TGTGCCAGCCGTACTAGTTCCAATGAGCAGTTCTTC
few	TRBJ2-1	TRBD1	TRBV7-2	CASSWTGTGWGNEQFF	TGTGCCAGCAGCTGGACCGGGACAGGGTGGGGTAATGAGCAGTTCTTC
.	TRBJ2-1	TRBD2	TRBV7-2	CASSPREGRPRNEQFF	TGTGCCAGCAGCCCCCGGGAGGGGAGGCCGAGGAATGAGCAGTTCTTC
.	TRBJ2-5	.	TRBV11-2	CASSSRLGQGMETQYF	TGTGCCAGCAGCTCCCGATTGGGGCAGGGGATGGAGACCCAGTACTTC
many	TRBJ2-5	.	TRBV29-1	CSVSFSRETQYF	TGCAGCGTTTCTTTCTCCAGGGAGACCCAGTACTTC
.	TRBJ1-1	TRBD1	TRBV6-2/TRBV6-3	CASGTGTVTSEAFF	TGTGCCAGCGGTACCGGGACAGTAACATCTGAAGCTTTCTTT
.	TRBJ1-1	.	TRBV20-1	CSARGLVRGTEAFF	TGCAGTGCTAGGGGCCTTGTGAGGGGCACTGAAGCTTTCTTT
.	TRBJ2-6	TRBD1	TRBV29-1	CSVTGGEGSGANVLTF	TGCAGCGTGACAGGGGGCGAGGGATCTGGGGCCAACGTCCTGACTTTC
many	TRBJ2-1	TRBD1	TRBV5-1	CASSLGTGDNEQFF	TGTGCCAGCAGCCTCGGGACAGGGGACAATGAGCAGTTCTTC
.	TRBJ1-1	TRBD1	TRBV20-1	CSASKNRGVTEAFF	TGCAGTGCTAGCAAAAACAGGGGTGTGACTGAAGCTTTCTTT
few	TRBJ2-4	TRBD1	TRBV2	CASRRTGGGDIQYF	TGTGCCAGCAGGAGGACAGGGGGCGGGGACATTCAGTACTTC
few	TRBJ2-3	.	TRBV20-1	CSADLGQLYGTDTQYF	TGCAGTGCCGACCTGGGGCAGTTGTATGGCACAGATACGCAGTATTTT
few	TRBJ2-3	TRBD1	TRBV5-1	CASSLAGTGSRDTQYF	TGCGCCAGCAGCTTGGCCGGGACAGGGTCAAGAGATACGCAGTATTTT
few	TRBJ1-1	.	TRBV12-5	CATSGVNTEAFF	TGTGCTACCTCGGGGGTGAACACTGAAGCTTTCTTT
.	TRBJ1-1	.	TRBV19	CASTPGTLLNTEAFF	TGTGCCAGTACACCAGGAACGCTCCTAAACACTGAAGCTTTCTTT
.	TRBJ1-2	.	TRBV6-1	CASQGRGKNYGYTF	TGTGCCAGCCAAGGACGGGGTAAAAACTATGGCTACACCTTC
few	TRBJ2-5	.	TRBV5-6	CASSLSTETQYF	TGTGCCAGCAGCTTATCCACAGAGACCCAGTACTTC
.	TRBJ1-2	.	TRBV27	CASSLWCQSGGYTF	TGTGCCAGCAGTTTATGGTGCCAGTCGGGGGGCTACACCTTC
few	TRBJ2-3	TRBD2	TRBV12-3/TRBV12-4	CASSRSGAFHDTQYF	TGTGCCAGCAGCCGAAGCGGGGCCTTTCACGATACGCAGTATTTT
few	TRBJ2-5	.	TRBV20-1	CSARDRGFLAQETQYF	TGCAGTGCTAGAGATCGGGGCTTTCTAGCGCAAGAGACCCAGTACTTC
.	TRBJ1-6	.	TRBV9	CASSVESSIGSPLHF	TGTGCCAGCAGCGTAGAGTCGTCGATCGGCTCACCCCTCCACTTT
.	TRBJ2-3	.	TRBV12-3/TRBV12-4	CASSSSRQGYTDTQYF	TGTGCCAGCAGTTCATCCCGCCAGGGGTACACAGATACGCAGTATTTT
.	TRBJ2-1	TRBD2	TRBV24-1	CATSDRSGRAYNEQFF	TGTGCCACCAGTGATCGTAGCGGGAGGGCCTACAATGAGCAGTTCTTC
.	TRBJ2-1	.	TRBV29-1	CSGSRVGSSYNEQFF	TGCAGCGGGAGCCGTGTAGGGAGCTCCTACAATGAGCAGTTCTTC
.	TRBJ2-7	.	TRBV4-2	CASSQDQVAIEQYF	TGTGCCAGCAGCCAAGATCAAGTAGCGATCGAGCAGTACTTC
.	TRBJ1-1	.	TRBV25-1	CASSARGDTYTEAFF	TGTGCCAGCAGTGCCCGGGGGGATACTTACACTGAAGCTTTCTTT
few	TRBJ2-3	TRBD1	TRBV5-6	CASSWGQFTDTQYF	TGTGCCAGCAGCTGGGGACAGTTCACAGATACGCAGTATTTT
.	TRBJ2-7	.	TRBV28	CASSLYSTYEQYF	TGTGCCAGCAGTTTATACAGCACCTACGAGCAGTACTTC
few	TRBJ2-4	TRBD1	TRBV24-1	CATSDYRGGSLLAKNIQYF	TGTGCCACCAGTGACTACAGGGGTGGAAGTTTATTAGCCAAAAACATTCAGTACTTC
few	TRBJ2-5	.	TRBV6-2/TRBV6-3	CASSWTRAGQYF	TGTGCCAGCAGTTGGACCCGGGCAGGCCAGTACTTC
.	TRBJ2-1	.	TRBV28	CASSSPGSVIEQFF	TGTGCCAGCAGTTCCCCCGGGTCGGTGATTGAGCAGTTCTTC
.	TRBJ1-1	.	TRBV6-5	CASSSPVRDAEAFF	TGTGCCAGCAGTTCCCCGGTGCGTGACGCTGAAGCTTTCTTT
.	TRBJ2-1	.	TRBV24-1	CATSDLSAGPVNYNEQFF	TGTGCCACCAGTGATTTGTCGGCGGGGCCAGTAAATTACAATGAGCAGTTCTTC
few	TRBJ1-5	.	TRBV29-1	CSVAIGAGGNQPQHF	TGCAGCGTCGCCATAGGTGCGGGGGGCAATCAGCCCCAGCATTTT
.	TRBJ2-5	TRBD2	TRBV11-2	CASSNQLAGENQETQYF	TGTGCCAGCAGCAACCAACTAGCGGGAGAGAACCAAGAGACCCAGTACTTC
few	TRBJ1-2	TRBD1	TRBV20-1	CSASLDRDGYGYTF	TGCAGTGCTAGCCTGGACAGGGATGGCTATGGCTACACCTTC
.	TRBJ1-2	TRBD1	TRBV5-1	CASSTGQTYGYTF	TGCGCCAGCAGCACGGGACAGACCTATGGCTACACCTTC
.	TRBJ2-1	TRBD1	TRBV12-3/TRBV12-4	CASSQGAAQNSYNEQFF	TGTGCCAGCAGTCAGGGGGCCGCCCAAAACTCCTACAATGAGCAGTTCTTC
.	TRBJ2-5	.	TRBV20-1	CSVRRLGGAEETQYF	TGCAGTGTCCGTCGTTTAGGGGGGGCCGAAGAGACCCAGTACTTC
many	TRBJ1-1	.	TRBV7-9	CASSPSLNFGSTEAFF	TGTGCCAGCAGCCCTAGCTTAAATTTCGGGTCCACTGAAGCTTTCTTT
few	TRBJ1-5	.	TRBV5-1	CASSLESSNQPQHF	TGCGCCAGCAGCTTGGAAAGTAGCAATCAGCCCCAGCATTTT
.	TRBJ1-1	.	TRBV6-5	CASSYRILGQGSTEAFF	TGTGCCAGCAGTTACCGGATTTTAGGGCAGGGAAGTACTGAAGCTTTCTTT
few	TRBJ2-4	TRBD1	TRBV3-1	CASSQTGGGDIQYF	TGTGCCAGCAGCCAAACAGGGGGCGGAGACATTCAGTACTTC
few	TRBJ1-2	TRBD1	TRBV20-1	CSARGRQGDYGYTF	TGCAGTGCTAGAGGAAGACAGGGGGACTATGGCTACACCTTC
.	TRBJ1-2	TRBD1	TRBV5-1	CASSLATGGSYGYTF	TGCGCCAGCAGCTTGGCGACAGGGGGATCCTATGGCTACACCTTC